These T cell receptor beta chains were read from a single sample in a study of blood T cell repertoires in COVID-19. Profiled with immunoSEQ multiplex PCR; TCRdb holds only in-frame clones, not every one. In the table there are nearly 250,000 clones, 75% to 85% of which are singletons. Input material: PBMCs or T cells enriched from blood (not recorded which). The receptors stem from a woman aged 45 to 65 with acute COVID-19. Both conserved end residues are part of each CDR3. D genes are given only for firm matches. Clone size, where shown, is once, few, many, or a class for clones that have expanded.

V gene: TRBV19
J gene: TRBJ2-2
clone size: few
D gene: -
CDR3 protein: CASSHGTTVVTGELFF
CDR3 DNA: TGTGCCAGTAGCCACGGGACAACTGTCGTCACCGGGGAGCTGTTTTTT

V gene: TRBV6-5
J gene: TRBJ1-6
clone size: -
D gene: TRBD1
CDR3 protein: CASSSQDRDNSPLHF
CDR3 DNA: TGTGCCAGCAGTTCGCAGGACAGGGATAACTCACCCCTCCACTTT

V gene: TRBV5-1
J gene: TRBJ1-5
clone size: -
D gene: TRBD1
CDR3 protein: CASSLAGTANQPQHF
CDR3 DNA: TGCGCCAGCAGCTTGGCCGGGACAGCCAATCAGCCCCAGCATTTT

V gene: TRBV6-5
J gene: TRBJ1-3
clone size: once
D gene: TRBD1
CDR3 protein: CASRPTGEGNTIYF
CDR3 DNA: TGTGCCAGCAGACCTACAGGGGAGGGAAACACCATATATTTT

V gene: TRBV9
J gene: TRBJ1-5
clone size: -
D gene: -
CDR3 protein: CASSVEGEDQPQHF
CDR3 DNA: TGTGCCAGCAGCGTAGAAGGGGAGGATCAGCCCCAGCATTTT

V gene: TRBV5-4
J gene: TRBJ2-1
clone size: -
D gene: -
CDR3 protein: CASSLPGTPALNEQFF
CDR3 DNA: TGTGCCAGCAGCTTGCCCGGGACACCGGCCCTCAATGAGCAGTTCTTC

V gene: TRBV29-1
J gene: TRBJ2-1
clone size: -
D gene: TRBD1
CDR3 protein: CSARDRAYNEQFF
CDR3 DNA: TGCAGCGCGCGGGACAGGGCATACAATGAGCAGTTCTTC

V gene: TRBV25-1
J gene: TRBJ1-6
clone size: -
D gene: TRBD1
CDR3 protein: CASSDPGGYNSPLHF
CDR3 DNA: TGTGCCAGCAGTGATCCAGGGGGCTATAATTCACCCCTCCACTTT

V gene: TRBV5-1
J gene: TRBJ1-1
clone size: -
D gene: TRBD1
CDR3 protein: CASRLATGGALMNTEAFF
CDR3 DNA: TGCGCCAGCAGGCTTGCTACAGGGGGCGCCTTAATGAACACTGAAGCTTTCTTT

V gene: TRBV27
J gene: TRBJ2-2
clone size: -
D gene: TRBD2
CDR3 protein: CASSLRGRDTGELFF
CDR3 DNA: TGTGCCAGCAGTTTAAGAGGGAGGGACACCGGGGAGCTGTTTTTT

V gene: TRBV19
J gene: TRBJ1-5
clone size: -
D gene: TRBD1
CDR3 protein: CASSSGGQGGNQPQHF
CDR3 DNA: TGTGCCAGTAGTAGCGGGGGACAGGGAGGCAATCAGCCCCAGCATTTT

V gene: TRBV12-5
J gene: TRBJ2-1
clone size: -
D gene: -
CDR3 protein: CASGLGGYEQFF
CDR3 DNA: TGTGCTAGTGGTTTAGGCGGGTATGAGCAGTTCTTC

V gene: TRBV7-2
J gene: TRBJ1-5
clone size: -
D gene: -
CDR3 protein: CASSLVGGRYSNQPQHF
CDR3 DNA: TGTGCCAGCAGCTTAGTCGGGGGAAGGTATAGCAATCAGCCCCAGCATTTT

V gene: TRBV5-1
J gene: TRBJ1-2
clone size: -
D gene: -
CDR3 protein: CATRTQANYGYTF
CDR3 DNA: TGCGCCACCAGGACGCAGGCGAACTATGGCTACACCTTC

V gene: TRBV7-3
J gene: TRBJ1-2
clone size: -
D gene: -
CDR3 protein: CASSPSAGTNYGYTF
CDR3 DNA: TGTGCCAGCAGCCCCTCAGCAGGAACAAACTATGGCTACACCTTC

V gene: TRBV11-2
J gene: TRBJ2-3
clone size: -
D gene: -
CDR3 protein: CASIRLTEGASTDTQYF
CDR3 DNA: TGTGCCAGCATACGCCTTACGGAGGGGGCTAGCACAGATACGCAGTATTTT

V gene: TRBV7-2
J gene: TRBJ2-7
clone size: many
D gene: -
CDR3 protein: CASSLVPAGATYEQYF
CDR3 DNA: TGTGCCAGCAGCTTAGTCCCCGCAGGGGCGACCTACGAGCAGTACTTC

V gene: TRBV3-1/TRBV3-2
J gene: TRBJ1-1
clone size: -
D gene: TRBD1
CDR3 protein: CASSPFPTGRGSANTEAFF
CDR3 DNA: TGTGCCAGCAGCCCATTTCCGACGGGCAGGGGGTCAGCGAACACTGAAGCTTTCTTT

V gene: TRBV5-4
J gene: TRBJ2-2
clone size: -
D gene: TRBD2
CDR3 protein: CASSSTSGGPNTGELFF
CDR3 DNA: TGTGCCAGCAGCTCGACTAGCGGGGGACCGAACACCGGGGAGCTGTTTTTT

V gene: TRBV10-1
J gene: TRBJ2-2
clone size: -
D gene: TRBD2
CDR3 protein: CASSEGISGLTGELFF
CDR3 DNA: TGCGCCAGCAGTGAGGGGATTAGCGGGTTGACCGGGGAGCTGTTTTTT

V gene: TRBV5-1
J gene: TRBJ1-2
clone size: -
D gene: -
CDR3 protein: CASTLAGGANYGYTF
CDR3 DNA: TGCGCCAGCACCCTGGCCGGGGGAGCTAACTATGGCTACACCTTC

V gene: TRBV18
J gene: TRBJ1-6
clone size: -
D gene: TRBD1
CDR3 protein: CASSPDRGPSPLHF
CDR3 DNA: TGTGCCAGCTCACCGGACAGGGGGCCGTCACCCCTCCACTTT

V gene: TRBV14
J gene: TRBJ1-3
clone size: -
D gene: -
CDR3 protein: CASSQAGFIKTGNSGNTIYF
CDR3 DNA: TGTGCCAGCAGCCAAGCTGGTTTTATTAAAACAGGGAACTCTGGAAACACCATATATTTT

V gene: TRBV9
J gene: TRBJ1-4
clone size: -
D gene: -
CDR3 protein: CASSAPGAGAEKLFF
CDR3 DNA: TGTGCCAGCAGCGCCCCCGGGGCAGGGGCTGAAAAACTGTTTTTT

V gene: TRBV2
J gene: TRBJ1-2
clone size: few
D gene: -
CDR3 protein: CASSEVRGFNYGYTF
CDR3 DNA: TGTGCCAGCAGTGAAGTAAGGGGGTTCAACTATGGCTACACCTTC

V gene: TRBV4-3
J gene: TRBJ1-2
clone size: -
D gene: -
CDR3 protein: CASSQGIAHYGYTF
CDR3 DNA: TGCGCCAGCAGCCAAGGTATAGCCCACTATGGCTACACCTTC

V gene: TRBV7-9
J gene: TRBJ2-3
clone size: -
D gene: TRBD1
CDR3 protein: CASSRDRVSDTQYF
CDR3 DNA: TGTGCCAGCAGCCGGGACAGGGTCTCAGATACGCAGTATTTT

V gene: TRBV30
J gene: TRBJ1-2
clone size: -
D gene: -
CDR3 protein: CAWSVLKRGYGYTF
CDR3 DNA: TGTGCCTGGAGTGTACTGAAGCGAGGCTATGGCTACACCTTC

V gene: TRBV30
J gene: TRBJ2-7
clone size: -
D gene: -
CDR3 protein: CAWRGLYLPYEQYF
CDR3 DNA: TGTGCCTGGAGGGGACTCTATCTCCCCTACGAGCAGTACTTC

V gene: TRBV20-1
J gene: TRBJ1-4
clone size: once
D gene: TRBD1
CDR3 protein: CSASDRVGEKLFF
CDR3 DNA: TGCAGTGCCAGTGACAGGGTGGGGGAAAAACTGTTTTTT

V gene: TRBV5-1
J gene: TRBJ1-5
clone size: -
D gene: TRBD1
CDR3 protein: CASSPDRGDQPQHF
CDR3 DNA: TGCGCCAGCAGCCCGGACAGGGGGGATCAGCCCCAGCATTTT

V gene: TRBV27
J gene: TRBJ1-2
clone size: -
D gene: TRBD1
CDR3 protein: CASSPGQGWSYTF
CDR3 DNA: TGTGCCAGCAGCCCTGGACAGGGATGGAGCTACACCTTC

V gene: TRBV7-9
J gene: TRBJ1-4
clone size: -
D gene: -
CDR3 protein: CASSLGGALNHEKLFF
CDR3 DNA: TGTGCCAGCAGCTTAGGAGGAGCCCTGAATCATGAAAAACTGTTTTTT

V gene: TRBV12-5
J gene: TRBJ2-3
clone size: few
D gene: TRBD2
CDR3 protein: CASGLAGTSGGSDTQYF
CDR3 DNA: TGTGCTAGTGGTTTGGCCGGGACTAGCGGGGGTTCAGATACGCAGTATTTT

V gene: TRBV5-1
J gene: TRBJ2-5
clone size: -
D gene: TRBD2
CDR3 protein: CASSPGLAGGPVSGTQYF
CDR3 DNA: TGCGCCAGCAGCCCCGGACTAGCGGGGGGCCCGGTCTCTGGGACCCAGTACTTC

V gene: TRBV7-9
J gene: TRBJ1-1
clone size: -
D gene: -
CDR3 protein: CASSLSGGGDDEAFF
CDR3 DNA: TGTGCCAGCAGCTTATCCGGGGGAGGTGACGATGAAGCTTTCTTT

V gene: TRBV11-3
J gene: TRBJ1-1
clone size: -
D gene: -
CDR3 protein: CASSPTGNDAEAFF
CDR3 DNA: TGTGCCAGCAGCCCTACAGGGAACGACGCTGAAGCTTTCTTT

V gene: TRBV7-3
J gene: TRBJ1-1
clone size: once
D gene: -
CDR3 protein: CASSFRGNTEAFF
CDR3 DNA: TGTGCCAGCAGCTTTCGGGGGAACACTGAAGCTTTCTTT

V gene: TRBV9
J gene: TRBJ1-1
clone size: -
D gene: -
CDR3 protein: CASSVGADSPFWNTEAFF
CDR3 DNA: TGTGCCAGCAGCGTAGGAGCGGACTCCCCATTCTGGAACACTGAAGCTTTCTTT

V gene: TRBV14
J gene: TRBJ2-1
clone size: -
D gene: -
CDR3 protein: CASSQAGQGYNEQFF
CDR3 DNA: TGTGCCAGCAGCCAAGCAGGTCAGGGATACAATGAGCAGTTCTTC

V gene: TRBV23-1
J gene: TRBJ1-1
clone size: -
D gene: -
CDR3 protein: CASIKRRDMNTEAFF
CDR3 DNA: TGCGCCAGCATTAAACGACGGGACATGAACACTGAAGCTTTCTTT

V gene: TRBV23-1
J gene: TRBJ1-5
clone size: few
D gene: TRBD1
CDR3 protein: CASSQPPGQGVHSNQPQHF
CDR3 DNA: TGCGCCAGCAGTCAACCCCCGGGACAGGGGGTCCATAGCAATCAGCCCCAGCATTTT

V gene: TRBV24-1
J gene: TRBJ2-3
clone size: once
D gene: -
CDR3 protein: CATSDLPRGRGQGGDTQYF
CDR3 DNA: TGTGCCACCAGTGATTTGCCCCGCGGCCGGGGACAAGGCGGAGATACGCAGTATTTT

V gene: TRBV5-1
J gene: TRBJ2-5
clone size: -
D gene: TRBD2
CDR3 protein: CASSLLREGETQYF
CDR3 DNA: TGCGCCAGCAGCTTATTACGGGAGGGGGAGACCCAGTACTTC

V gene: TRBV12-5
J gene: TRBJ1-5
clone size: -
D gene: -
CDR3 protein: CASGLSGNQPQHF
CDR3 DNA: TGTGCTAGTGGTTTGTCAGGGAATCAGCCCCAGCATTTT

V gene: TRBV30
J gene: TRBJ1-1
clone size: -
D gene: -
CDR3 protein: CAWNPGLLNTEAFF
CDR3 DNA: TGTGCCTGGAATCCGGGACTGTTGAACACTGAAGCTTTCTTT

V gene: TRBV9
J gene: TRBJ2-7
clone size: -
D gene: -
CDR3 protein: CASSGGYFDEQYF
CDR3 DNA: TGTGCCAGCAGCGGAGGGTACTTCGACGAGCAGTACTTC

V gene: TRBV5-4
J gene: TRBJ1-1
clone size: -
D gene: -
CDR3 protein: CASSSKVRDNRIAEAFF
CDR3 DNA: TGTGCCAGCAGCTCAAAAGTCCGGGACAACCGGATCGCTGAAGCTTTCTTT

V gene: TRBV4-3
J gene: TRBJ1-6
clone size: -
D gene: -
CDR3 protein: CASSQDRYYNSPLHF
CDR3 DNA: TGCGCCAGCAGCCAAGATCGGTACTATAATTCACCCCTCCACTTT

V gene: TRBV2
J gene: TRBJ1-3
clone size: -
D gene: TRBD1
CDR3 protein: CASSGTGGNTIYF
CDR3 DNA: TGTGCCAGCAGTGGGACAGGTGGAAACACCATATATTTT

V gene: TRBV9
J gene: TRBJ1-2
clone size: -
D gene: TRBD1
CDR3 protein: CASNHRGNYGYTF
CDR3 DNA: TGTGCCAGCAATCACAGGGGTAACTATGGCTACACCTTC

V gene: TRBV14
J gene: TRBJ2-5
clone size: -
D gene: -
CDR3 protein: CASSQDRGWETQYF
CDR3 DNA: TGTGCCAGCAGCCAAGACAGGGGATGGGAGACCCAGTACTTC

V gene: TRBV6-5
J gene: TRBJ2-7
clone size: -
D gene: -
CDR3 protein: CASSYSIGGSYEQYF
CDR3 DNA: TGTGCCAGCAGTTACTCGATCGGCGGATCCTACGAGCAGTACTTC

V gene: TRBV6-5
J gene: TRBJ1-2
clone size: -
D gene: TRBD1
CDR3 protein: CASNVQGDYGYTF
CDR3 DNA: TGTGCCAGCAATGTACAGGGGGACTATGGCTACACCTTC

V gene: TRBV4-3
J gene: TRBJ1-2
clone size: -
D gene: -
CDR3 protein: CASSQDSGVGGYTF
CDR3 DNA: TGCGCCAGCAGCCAAGATTCAGGCGTTGGCGGCTACACCTTC